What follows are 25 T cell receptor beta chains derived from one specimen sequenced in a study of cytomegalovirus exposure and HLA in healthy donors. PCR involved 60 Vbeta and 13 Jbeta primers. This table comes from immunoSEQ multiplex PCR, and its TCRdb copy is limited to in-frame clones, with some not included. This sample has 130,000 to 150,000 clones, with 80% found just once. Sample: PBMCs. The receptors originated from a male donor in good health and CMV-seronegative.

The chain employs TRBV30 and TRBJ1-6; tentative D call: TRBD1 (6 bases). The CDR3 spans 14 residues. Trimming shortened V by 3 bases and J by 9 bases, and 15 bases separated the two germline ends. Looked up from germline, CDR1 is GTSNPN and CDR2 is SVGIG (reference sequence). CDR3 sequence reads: CAWSLTSDSSPLHF. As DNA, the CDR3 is TGTGCCTGGAGCCTAACCTCGGACAGTTCACCCCTCCACTTT.

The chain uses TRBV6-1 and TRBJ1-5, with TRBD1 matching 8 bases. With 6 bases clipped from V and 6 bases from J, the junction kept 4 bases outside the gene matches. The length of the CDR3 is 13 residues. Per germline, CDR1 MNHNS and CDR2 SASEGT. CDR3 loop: CASRGQDVQPQHF. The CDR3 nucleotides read TGTGCCAGCAGGGGACAGGACGTTCAGCCCCAGCATTTT.

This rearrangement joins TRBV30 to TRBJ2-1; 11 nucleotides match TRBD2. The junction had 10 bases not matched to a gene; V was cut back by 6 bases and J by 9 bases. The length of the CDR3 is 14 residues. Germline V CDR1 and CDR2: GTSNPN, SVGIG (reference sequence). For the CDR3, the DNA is TGTGCCTGCCTTACTAGCGGGGGCCGCTCTGAGCAGTTCTTC. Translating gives CACLTSGGRSEQFF.

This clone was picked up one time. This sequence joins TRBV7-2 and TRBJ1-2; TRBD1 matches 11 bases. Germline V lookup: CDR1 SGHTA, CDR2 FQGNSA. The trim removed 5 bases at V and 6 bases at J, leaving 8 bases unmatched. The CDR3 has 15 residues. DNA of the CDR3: TGTGCCAGCAGCCCCCCCGGGACAGGGGGAAATGGCTACACCTTC. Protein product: CASSPPGTGGNGYTF.

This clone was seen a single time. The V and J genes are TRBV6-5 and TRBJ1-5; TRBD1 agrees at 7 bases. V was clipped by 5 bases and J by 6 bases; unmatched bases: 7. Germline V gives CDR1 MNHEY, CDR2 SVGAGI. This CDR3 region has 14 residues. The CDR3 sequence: CASSPDRDPQPQHF. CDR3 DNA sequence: TGTGCCAGCAGTCCCGACAGGGACCCTCAGCCCCAGCATTTT.

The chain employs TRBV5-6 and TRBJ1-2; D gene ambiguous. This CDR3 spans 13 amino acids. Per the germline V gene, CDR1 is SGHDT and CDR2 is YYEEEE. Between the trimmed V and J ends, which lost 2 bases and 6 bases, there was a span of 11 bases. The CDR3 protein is CASSFPGVDGYTF. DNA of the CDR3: TGTGCCAGCAGCTTCCCCGGGGTGGATGGCTACACCTTC.

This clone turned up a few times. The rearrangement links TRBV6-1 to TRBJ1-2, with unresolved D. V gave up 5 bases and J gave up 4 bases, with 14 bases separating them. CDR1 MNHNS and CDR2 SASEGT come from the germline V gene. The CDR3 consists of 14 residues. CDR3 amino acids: CASSLDGMIYGYTF. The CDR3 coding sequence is TGTGCCAGCAGTCTAGACGGGATGATCTATGGCTACACCTTC.

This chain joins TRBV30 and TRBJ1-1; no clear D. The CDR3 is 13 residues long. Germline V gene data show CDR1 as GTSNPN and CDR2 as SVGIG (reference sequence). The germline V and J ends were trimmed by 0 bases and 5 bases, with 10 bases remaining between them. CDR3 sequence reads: CAWSVQGVTEAFF. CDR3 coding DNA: TGTGCCTGGAGTGTACAAGGAGTGACTGAAGCTTTCTTT.

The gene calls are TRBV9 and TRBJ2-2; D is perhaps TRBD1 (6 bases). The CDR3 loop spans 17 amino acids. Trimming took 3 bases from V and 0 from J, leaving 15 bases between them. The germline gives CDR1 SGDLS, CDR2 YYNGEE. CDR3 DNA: TGTGCCAGCAGCGCGGGATACAGGGCTGCGAACACCGGGGAGCTGTTTTTT. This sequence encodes CASSAGYRAANTGELFF.

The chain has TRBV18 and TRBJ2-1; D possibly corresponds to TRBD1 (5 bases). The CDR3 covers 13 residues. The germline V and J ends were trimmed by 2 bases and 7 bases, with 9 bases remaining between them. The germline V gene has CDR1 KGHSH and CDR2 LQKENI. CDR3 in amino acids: CASSPSRANEQFF. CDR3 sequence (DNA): TGTGCCAGCTCACCATCCAGGGCGAATGAGCAGTTCTTC.

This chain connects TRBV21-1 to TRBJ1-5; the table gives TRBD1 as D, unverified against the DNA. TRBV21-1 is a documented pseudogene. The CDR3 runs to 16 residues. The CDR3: CASSNQMNPRYEPQHF. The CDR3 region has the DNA TGTGCCAGCAGCAATCAAATGAACCCCAGGTATGAGCCCCAGCATTTT.

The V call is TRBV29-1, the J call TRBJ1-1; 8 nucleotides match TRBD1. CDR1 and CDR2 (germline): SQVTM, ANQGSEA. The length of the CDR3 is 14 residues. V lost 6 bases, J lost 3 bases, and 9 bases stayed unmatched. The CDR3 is CSVRLDREDTEAFF. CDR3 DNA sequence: TGCAGCGTCCGATTGGACAGGGAGGACACTGAAGCTTTCTTT.

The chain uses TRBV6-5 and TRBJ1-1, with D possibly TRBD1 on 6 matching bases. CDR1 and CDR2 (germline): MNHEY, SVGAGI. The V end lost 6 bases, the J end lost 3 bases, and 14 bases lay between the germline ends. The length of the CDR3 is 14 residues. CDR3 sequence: CASRQGIMDTEAFF. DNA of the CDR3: TGTGCCAGCAGACAGGGTATAATGGACACTGAAGCTTTCTTT.

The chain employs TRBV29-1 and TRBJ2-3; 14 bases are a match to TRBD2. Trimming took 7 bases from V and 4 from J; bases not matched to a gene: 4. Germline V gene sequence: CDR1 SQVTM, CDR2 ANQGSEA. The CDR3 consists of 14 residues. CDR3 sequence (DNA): TGCAGCGCTGGACTAGCGGGGGGCGCAGATACGCAGTATTTT. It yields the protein CSAGLAGGADTQYF.

This CDR3 is CAISESSVRGSYEQYF. In DNA form, the CDR3 reads TGTGCCATCAGTGAGTCGTCTGTTAGGGGGTCTTACGAGCAGTACTTC. The chain has TRBV10-3 and TRBJ2-7, with D tentatively TRBD1 (6 bases). V dropped 0 bases and J dropped 4 bases, with 16 bases sitting between them. The CDR3 has 16 amino acids. In germline, CDR1 is ENHRY, CDR2 SYGVKD.

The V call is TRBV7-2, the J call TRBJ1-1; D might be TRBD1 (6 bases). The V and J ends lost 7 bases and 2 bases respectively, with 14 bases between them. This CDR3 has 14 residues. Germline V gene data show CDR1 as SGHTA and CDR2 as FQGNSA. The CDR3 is CASTPGGLNTEAFF. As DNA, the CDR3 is TGTGCCAGCACCCCGGGGGGCTTAAACACTGAAGCTTTCTTT. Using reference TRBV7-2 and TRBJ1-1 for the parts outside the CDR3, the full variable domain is GAGVSQSPSNKVTEKGKDVELRCDPISGHTALYWYRQSLGQGLEFLIYFQGNSAPDKSGLPSDRFSAERTGGSVSTLTIQRTQQEDSAVYLCASTPGGLNTEAFFGQGTRLTVV.

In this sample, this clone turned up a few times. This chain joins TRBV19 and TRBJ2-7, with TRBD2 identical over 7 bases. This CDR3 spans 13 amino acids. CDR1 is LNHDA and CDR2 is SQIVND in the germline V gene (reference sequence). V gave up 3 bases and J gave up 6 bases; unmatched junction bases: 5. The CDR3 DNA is TGTGCCAGTAGTATCCCTCCGGGGGGCGAGCAGTACTTC. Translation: CASSIPPGGEQYF.

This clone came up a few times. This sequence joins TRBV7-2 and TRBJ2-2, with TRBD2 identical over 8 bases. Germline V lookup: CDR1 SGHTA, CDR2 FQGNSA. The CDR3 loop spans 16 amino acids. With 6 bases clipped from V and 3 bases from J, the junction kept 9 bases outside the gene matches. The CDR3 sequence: CASRVPGTRYTGELFF. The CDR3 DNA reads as TGTGCCAGCAGGGTACCCGGGACTAGATACACCGGGGAGCTGTTTTTT.

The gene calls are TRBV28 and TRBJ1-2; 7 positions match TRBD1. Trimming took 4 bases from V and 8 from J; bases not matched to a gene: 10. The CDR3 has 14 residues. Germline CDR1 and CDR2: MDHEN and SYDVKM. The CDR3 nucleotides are TGTGCCAGCAGTTATCCAGGGGGAGAGTACGGCTACACCTTC. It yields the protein CASSYPGGEYGYTF.

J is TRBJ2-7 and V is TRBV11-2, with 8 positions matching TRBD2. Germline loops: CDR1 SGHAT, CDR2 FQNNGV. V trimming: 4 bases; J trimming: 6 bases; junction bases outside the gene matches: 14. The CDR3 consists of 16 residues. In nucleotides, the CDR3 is TGTGCCAGCAGCTCGAATCCGGGGGGGCGAGCTCGCGAGCAGTACTTC. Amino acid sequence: CASSSNPGGRAREQYF.

CDR3 protein: CAWSVHEGQGFNTIYF. CDR3 DNA sequence: TGTGCCTGGAGTGTACACGAGGGACAGGGATTCAACACCATATATTTT. The chain couples TRBV30 to TRBJ1-3; 9 nucleotides agree with TRBD1. The CDR3 is 16 amino acids. Germline CDR1 GTSNPN, CDR2 SVGIG (reference sequence). V lost 0 bases to trimming and J lost 7 bases; unmatched junction nucleotides: 10.

CDR3 nucleotide sequence: TGTGCCAGTATTGCCGGGACAGGGGATCAGCCCCAGCATTTT. It encodes CASIAGTGDQPQHF. The chain recombines TRBV19 with TRBJ1-5; TRBD1 agrees at 10 bases. The CDR3 spans 14 residues. Germline CDR1 and CDR2: LNHDA and SQIVND (reference sequence). Trimming at V came to 7 bases and at J to 5 bases, leaving 5 bases not matched to a gene.

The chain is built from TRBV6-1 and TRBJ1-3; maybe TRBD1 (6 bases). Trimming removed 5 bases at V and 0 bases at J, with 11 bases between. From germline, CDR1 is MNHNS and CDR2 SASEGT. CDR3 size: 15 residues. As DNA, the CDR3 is TGTGCCAGCAGTTTGGGGGCCTACTCTGGAAACACCATATATTTT. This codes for CASSLGAYSGNTIYF.

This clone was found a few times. CDR3 sequence (DNA): TGTGCCAGCAGACCGAACGAAGGACAGACTTACGAGCAGTACTTC. Amino acid sequence: CASRPNEGQTYEQYF. V gene TRBV6-1 combines with J gene TRBJ2-7; D is possibly TRBD1 (6 bases). The V gene's germline CDR1 is MNHNS and CDR2 SASEGT. The V and J ends lost 6 bases and 4 bases respectively, with 19 bases between them. CDR3 size: 15 residues.

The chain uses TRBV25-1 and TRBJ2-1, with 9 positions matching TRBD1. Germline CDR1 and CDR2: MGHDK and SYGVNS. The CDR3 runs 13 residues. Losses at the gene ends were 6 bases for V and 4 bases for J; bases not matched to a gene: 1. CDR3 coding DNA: TGTGCCAGCAGGGGGACAGGGTACAATGAGCAGTTCTTC. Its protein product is CASRGTGYNEQFF.